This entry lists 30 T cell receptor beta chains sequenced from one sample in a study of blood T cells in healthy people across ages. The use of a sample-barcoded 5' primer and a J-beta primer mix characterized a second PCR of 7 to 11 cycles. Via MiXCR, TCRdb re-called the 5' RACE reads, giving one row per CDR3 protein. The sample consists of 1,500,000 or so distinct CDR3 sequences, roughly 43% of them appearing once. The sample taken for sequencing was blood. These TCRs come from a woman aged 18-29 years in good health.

The chain's CDR3 is CASSLGLPFGDEQYF. The CDR3 DNA reads as TGTGCCAGCAGCTTAGGACTACCTTTTGGCGATGAGCAGTACTTC. The rearrangement links TRBV7-6 to TRBJ2-5; D may be TRBD2 (5 bases). This CDR3 has 15 residues. Germline assignment: CDR1 SGHVS and CDR2 FNYEAQ. Trimming cost V 1 base and J 11 bases, with 20 bases left between them.

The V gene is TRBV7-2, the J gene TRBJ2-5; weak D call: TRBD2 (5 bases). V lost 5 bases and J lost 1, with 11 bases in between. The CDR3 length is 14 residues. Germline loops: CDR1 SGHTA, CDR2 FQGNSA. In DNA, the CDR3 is TGTGCCAGCAGCCAAGGACTGATCCAAGAGACCCAGTACTTC. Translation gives CASSQGLIQETQYF.

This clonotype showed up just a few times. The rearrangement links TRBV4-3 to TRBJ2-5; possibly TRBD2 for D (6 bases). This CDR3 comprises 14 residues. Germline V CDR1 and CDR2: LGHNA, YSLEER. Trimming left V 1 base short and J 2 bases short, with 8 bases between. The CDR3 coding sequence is TGCGCCAGCAGCCAAGGTCGGGAGCAAGAGACCCAGTACTTC. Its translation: CASSQGREQETQYF.

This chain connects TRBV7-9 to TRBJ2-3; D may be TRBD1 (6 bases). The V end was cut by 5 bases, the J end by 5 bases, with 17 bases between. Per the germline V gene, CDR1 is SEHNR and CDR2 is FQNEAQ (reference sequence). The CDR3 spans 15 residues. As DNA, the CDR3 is TGTGCCAGCAGCGCACAGGGTGGCATAAGAGATACGCAGTATTTT. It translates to CASSAQGGIRDTQYF.

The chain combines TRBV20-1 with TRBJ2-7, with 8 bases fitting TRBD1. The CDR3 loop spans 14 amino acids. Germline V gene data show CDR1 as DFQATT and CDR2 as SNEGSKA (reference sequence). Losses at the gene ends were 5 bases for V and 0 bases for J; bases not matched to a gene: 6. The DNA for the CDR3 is TGCAGTGCTTCCCGGGACAGGAGCTCCTACGAGCAGTACTTC. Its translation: CSASRDRSSYEQYF.

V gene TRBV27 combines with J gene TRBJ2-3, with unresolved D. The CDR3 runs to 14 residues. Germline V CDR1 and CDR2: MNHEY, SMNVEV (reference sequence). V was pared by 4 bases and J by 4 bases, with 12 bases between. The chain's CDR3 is CASSSLGSSDTQYF. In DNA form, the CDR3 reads TGTGCCAGCAGTTCTCTAGGGTCATCAGATACGCAGTATTTT.

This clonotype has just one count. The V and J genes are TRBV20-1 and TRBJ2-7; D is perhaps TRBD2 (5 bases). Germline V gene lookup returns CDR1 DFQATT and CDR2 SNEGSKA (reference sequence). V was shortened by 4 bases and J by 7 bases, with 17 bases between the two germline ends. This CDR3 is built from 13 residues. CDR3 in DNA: TGCAGTGCTATTGTCCTAGCCCTCAATGAGCAGTACTTC. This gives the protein CSAIVLALNEQYF.

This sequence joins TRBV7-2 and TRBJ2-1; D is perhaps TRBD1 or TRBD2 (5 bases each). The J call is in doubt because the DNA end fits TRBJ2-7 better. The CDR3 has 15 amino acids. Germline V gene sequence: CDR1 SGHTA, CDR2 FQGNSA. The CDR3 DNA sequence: TGTGCCAGCAGCTTCGGGACGGACTCCTACAATGAGCAGTACTTC. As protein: CASSFGTDSYNEQYF.

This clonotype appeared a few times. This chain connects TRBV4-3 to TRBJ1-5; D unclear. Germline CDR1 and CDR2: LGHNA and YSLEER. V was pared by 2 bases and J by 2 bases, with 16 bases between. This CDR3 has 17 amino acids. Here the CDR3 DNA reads TGCGCCAGCAGCCAATTCGTGTCGGCGGGAGGCAATCAGCCCCAGCATTTT. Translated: CASSQFVSAGGNQPQHF.

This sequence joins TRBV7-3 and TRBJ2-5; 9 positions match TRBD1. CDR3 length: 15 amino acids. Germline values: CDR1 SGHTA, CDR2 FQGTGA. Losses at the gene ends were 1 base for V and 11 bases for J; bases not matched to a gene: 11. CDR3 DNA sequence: TGTGCCAGCAGCTTAAAGGGGGACAGGGTTACTGAGCAGTACTTC. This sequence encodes CASSLKGDRVTEQYF.

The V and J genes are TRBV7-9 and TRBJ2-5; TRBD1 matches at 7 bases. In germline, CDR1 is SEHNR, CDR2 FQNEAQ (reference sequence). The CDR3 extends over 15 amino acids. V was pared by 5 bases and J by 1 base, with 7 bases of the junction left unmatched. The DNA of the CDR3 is TGTGCCAGCAGCCCCAGACAGGGTAGCCAAGAGACCCAGTACTTC. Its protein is CASSPRQGSQETQYF.

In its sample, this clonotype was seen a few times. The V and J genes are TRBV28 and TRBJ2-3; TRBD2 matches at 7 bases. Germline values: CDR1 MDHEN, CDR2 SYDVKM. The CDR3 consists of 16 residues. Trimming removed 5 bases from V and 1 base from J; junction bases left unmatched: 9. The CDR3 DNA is TGTGCCAGCAGTCCACTGCGGGAGCTGGGCACAGATACGCAGTATTTT. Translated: CASSPLRELGTDTQYF.

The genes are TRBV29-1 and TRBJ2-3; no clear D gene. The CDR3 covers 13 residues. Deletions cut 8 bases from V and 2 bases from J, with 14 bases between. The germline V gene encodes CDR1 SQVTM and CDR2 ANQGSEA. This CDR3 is CSISAPLTDTQYF. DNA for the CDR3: TGCAGCATTAGTGCTCCACTCACAGATACGCAGTATTTT.

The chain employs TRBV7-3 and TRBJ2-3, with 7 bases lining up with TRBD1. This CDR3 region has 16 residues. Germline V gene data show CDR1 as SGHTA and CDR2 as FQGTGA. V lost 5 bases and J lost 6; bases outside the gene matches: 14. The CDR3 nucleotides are TGTGCCAGCAGCGCCCCGACAGGGTATGAATCGGATACGCAGTATTTT. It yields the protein CASSAPTGYESDTQYF.

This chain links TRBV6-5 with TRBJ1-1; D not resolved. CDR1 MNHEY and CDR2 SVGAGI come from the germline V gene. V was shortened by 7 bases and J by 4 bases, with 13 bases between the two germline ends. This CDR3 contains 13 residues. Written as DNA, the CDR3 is TGTGCCAGCACCACCGGCCTCTTCACTGAAGCTTTCTTT. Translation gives CASTTGLFTEAFF.

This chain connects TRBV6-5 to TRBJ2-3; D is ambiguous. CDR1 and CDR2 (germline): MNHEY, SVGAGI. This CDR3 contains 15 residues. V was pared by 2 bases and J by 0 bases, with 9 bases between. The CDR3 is CASSYSRSSTDTQYF. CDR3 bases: TGTGCCAGCAGTTACAGTCGGAGCAGCACAGATACGCAGTATTTT.

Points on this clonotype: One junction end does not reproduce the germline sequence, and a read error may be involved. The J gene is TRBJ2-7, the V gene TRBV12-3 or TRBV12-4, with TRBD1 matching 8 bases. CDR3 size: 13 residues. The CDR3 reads CTSGSRTGREQYF. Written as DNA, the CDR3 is TGTACCAGCGGATCAAGGACAGGGCGCGAGCAGTACTTC.

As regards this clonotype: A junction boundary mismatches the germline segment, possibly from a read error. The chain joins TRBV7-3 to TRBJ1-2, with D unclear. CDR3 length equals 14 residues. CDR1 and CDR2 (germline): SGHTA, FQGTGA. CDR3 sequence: CASRLTPDRRGYTF. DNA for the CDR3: TGTGCCAGCAGATTAACGCCCGACCGGAGAGGCTACACCTTC.

CDR3 DNA: TGTGCCAGCAGTAGCCTTCAGGGGTCGGAAACGCAGTATTTT. As protein: CASSSLQGSETQYF. J is TRBJ2-3 and V is TRBV28; maybe TRBD1 (6 bases). This CDR3 is built from 14 residues. V lost 5 bases, J lost 9 bases, and 18 bases lay in between. Germline V CDR1 and CDR2: MDHEN, SYDVKM.

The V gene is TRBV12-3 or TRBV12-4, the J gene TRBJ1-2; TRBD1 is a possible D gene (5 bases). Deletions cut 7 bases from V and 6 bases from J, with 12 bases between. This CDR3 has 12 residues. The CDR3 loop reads CASKTQGHGYTF. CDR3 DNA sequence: TGTGCCAGCAAAACTCAGGGACATGGCTACACCTTC.

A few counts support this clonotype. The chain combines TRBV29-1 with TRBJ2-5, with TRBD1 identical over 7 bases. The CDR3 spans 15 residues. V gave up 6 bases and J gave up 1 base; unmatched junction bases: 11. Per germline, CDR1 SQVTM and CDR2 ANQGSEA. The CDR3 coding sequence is TGCAGCGTGGGTGACAGGGCCAGGGCCCAAGAGACCCAGTACTTC. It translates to CSVGDRARAQETQYF.

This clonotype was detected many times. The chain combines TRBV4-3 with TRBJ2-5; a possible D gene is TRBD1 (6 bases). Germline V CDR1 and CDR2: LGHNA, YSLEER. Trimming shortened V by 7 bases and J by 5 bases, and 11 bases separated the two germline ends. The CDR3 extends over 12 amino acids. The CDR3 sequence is CASTTGAETQYF. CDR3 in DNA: TGCGCCAGCACGACAGGTGCCGAGACCCAGTACTTC.

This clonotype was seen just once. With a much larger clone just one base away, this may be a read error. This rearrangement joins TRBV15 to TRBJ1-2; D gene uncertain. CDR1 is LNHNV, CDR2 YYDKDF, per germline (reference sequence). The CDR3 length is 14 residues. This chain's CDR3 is CATGREEENYGYTF. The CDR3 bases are TGTGCCACCGGCAGAGAGGAGGAAAACTATGGCTACACCTTC.

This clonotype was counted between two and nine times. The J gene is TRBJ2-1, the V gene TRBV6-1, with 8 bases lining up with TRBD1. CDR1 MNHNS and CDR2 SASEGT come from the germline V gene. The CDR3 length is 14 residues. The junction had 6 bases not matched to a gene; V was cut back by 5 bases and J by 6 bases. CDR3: CASSNGQGGNEQFF. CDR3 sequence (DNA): TGTGCCAGCAGTAATGGACAGGGTGGCAATGAGCAGTTCTTC.

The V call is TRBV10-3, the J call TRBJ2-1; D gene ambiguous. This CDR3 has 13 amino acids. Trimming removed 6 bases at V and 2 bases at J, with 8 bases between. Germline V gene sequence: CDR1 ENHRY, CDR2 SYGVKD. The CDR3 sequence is CAISSNAYNEQFF. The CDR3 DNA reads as TGTGCCATCAGCTCTAATGCCTACAATGAGCAGTTCTTC.

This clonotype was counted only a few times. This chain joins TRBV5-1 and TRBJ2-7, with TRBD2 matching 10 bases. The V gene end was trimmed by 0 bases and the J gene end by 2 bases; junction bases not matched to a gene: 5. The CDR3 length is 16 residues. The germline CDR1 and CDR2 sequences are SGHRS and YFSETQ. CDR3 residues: CASSLGKAGGPYEQYF. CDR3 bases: TGCGCCAGCAGCTTGGGGAAAGCGGGAGGGCCCTACGAGCAGTACTTC.

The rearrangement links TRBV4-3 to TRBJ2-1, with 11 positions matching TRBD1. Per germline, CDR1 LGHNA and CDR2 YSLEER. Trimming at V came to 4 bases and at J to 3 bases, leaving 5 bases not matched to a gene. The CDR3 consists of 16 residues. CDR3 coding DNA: TGCGCCAGCAGCCCCGGGACAGGGGGAAACTACAATGAGCAGTTCTTC. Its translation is CASSPGTGGNYNEQFF.

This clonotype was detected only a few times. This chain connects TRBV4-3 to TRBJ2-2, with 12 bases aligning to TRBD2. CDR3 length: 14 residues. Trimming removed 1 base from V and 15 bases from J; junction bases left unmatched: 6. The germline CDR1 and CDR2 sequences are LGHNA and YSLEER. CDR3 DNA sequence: TGCGCCAGCAGCCAAGGGCTAGCGGGGGGGCGGTTGTTTTTT. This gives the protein CASSQGLAGGRLFF.

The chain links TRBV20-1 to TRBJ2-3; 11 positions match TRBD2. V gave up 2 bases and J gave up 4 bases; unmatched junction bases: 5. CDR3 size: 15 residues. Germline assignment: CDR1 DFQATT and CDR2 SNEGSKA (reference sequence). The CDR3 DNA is TGCAGTGCTAGATCTAGCGGGAGGCCTTCAGATACGCAGTATTTT. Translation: CSARSSGRPSDTQYF.

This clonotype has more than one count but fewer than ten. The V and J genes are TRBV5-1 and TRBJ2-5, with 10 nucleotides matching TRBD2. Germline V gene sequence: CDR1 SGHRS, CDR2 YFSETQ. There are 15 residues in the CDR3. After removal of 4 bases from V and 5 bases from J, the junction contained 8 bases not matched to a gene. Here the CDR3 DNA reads TGCGCCAGCAGCCTGGGACTAGCGCCGTTGGAGACCCAGTACTTC. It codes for CASSLGLAPLETQYF.